These T cell receptor beta chains were read from a single sample in a study of cytomegalovirus exposure and HLA in healthy donors. The table came from immunoSEQ multiplex PCR; TCRdb's copy has only in-frame clones and leaves some out. The table has 100,000 to 150,000 clones, roughly 80% seen once. The sequenced sample consisted of PBMCs. These receptors all stem from a woman in her fifties or sixties in good health and CMV-seronegative. Both conserved end residues are part of each CDR3. The D gene is left open where the match is weak. Clone size, where shown, is once, few, many, or a class for clones that have expanded.

v_gene	d_gene	j_gene	abundance	len	CDR3nt	CDR3aa
TRBV7-9	NA	TRBJ2-5	NA	15	TGTGCCAGCAGCTGGACGGACTCTCCCAGGGAGACCCAGTACTTC	CASSWTDSPRETQYF
TRBV28	TRBD1	TRBJ1-5	NA	14	TGTGCCAGCAGTCCACAGACAGGGAATCAGCCCCAGCATTTT	CASSPQTGNQPQHF
TRBV11-2	NA	TRBJ2-5	NA	13	TGTGCCAGCAGCTACGGACGGGGAGAGACCCAGTACTTC	CASSYGRGETQYF
TRBV9	NA	TRBJ2-6	NA	15	TGTGCCAGCAGCCCGATGAGCTCTGGGGCCAACGTCCTGACTTTC	CASSPMSSGANVLTF
TRBV27	NA	TRBJ1-4	NA	13	TGTGCCAGCAGTTCTGGGCGTAATGAAAAACTGTTTTTT	CASSSGRNEKLFF
TRBV7-9	NA	TRBJ1-5	NA	13	TGTGCCAGCAGCTTAGGAAGGGGTCAGCCCCAGCATTTT	CASSLGRGQPQHF
TRBV10-3	NA	TRBJ1-5	NA	13	TGTGCCATCAGTGACGGGGAAGGACAGCCCCAGCATTTT	CAISDGEGQPQHF
TRBV5-5	NA	TRBJ2-6	NA	15	TGTGCCAGCAGTACAGCAAGCTCTGGGGCCAACGTCCTGACTTTC	CASSTASSGANVLTF
TRBV6-1	TRBD2	TRBJ2-7	NA	19	TGTGCCAGCAGTGCTCAGACTAGCGGGAGCTTCGGTCGCACCTACGAGCAGTACTTC	CASSAQTSGSFGRTYEQYF
TRBV27	NA	TRBJ2-1	NA	15	TGTGCCAGCAGCCAACGGTCCGGGATGGTAAATGAGCAGTTCTTC	CASSQRSGMVNEQFF
TRBV29-1	NA	TRBJ2-5	once	11	TGCAGCACTCGGGACCAAGAGACCCAGTACTTC	CSTRDQETQYF
TRBV4-3	TRBD2	TRBJ2-1	NA	17	TGCGCCAGCAGCCAAGATCTCCAGCGGGACCTATACAATGAGCAGTTCTTC	CASSQDLQRDLYNEQFF
TRBV10-2	NA	TRBJ1-5	NA	19	TGCGCCAGCAGTCAATTGGAGAAATCAGGGATCCCTAACAATCAGCCCCAGCATTTT	CASSQLEKSGIPNNQPQHF
TRBV4-3	NA	TRBJ2-1	NA	14	TGCGCCAGCAGCCCTTCTAGCTCCTACAATGAGCAGTTCTTC	CASSPSSSYNEQFF
TRBV5-1	NA	TRBJ1-2	NA	13	TGCGCCAGCAGCTTGACAGATAACTATGGCTACACCTTC	CASSLTDNYGYTF
TRBV27	TRBD2	TRBJ2-1	NA	16	TGTGCCAGCAGTTTGTATAGCGGGAACTCCTACAATGAGCAGTTCTTC	CASSLYSGNSYNEQFF
TRBV15	TRBD1	TRBJ1-1	NA	16	TGTGCCACCAGCAGAGGACAGGGTCGGACCGGCACTGAAGCTTTCTTT	CATSRGQGRTGTEAFF
TRBV18	NA	TRBJ2-1	NA	13	TGTGCCAGCTCACCACCGGGAGTCAATGAGCAGTTCTTC	CASSPPGVNEQFF
TRBV28	TRBD1	TRBJ1-2	NA	16	TGTGCCAGCAGGGAGATTGGACAGGGGGTAGACTATGGCTACACCTTC	CASREIGQGVDYGYTF
TRBV6-5	TRBD1	TRBJ2-4	NA	14	TGTGCCAGCAGGGGGGACAGAGGGCGTAACATTCAGTACTTC	CASRGDRGRNIQYF
TRBV7-9	TRBD2	TRBJ2-3	NA	18	TGTGCCAGCAGCTTAGGGGAAACTAGCGGGAGACAAGCAGATACGCAGTATTTT	CASSLGETSGRQADTQYF
TRBV6-1	NA	TRBJ1-1	NA	11	TGTGCCAGCAGCGACAGGATAGAAGCTTTCTTT	CASSDRIEAFF
TRBV28	TRBD2	TRBJ2-3	NA	18	TGTGCCAGCAAACCACCTGGGACTAGCGGAAGGAGCACAGATACGCAGTATTTT	CASKPPGTSGRSTDTQYF
TRBV19	TRBD1	TRBJ2-7	NA	19	TGTGCCAGTAGTACTCAGACAGGGGGCAATGGCGGGAGGCCCTACGAGCAGTACTTC	CASSTQTGGNGGRPYEQYF
TRBV29-1	NA	TRBJ1-1	NA	11	TGCAGCGGGGCCGGGATTAGGGAAGCTTTCTTT	CSGAGIREAFF
TRBV19	TRBD2	TRBJ2-1	NA	17	TGTGCCAGTAGACCAAGAGCGGGACTAGCGGGCAACAATGAGCAGTTCTTC	CASRPRAGLAGNNEQFF
TRBV7-9	NA	TRBJ1-4	NA	14	TGTTCCAGCAGCTGGGAGGCAACTAATGAAAAACTGTTTTTT	CSSSWEATNEKLFF
TRBV2	NA	TRBJ2-3	NA	15	TGTGCCAGCAGTGAGGGGCCTATAGGCACAGATACGCAGTATTTT	CASSEGPIGTDTQYF
TRBV9	TRBD1	TRBJ2-5	NA	15	TGTGCCAGCAGCGGCTGGGACAGGGGCTCAGAGACCCAGTACTTC	CASSGWDRGSETQYF
TRBV7-2	TRBD2	TRBJ2-5	NA	13	TGTGCCAGCAGCTTAGGGCGGGGGGAGACCCAGTACTTC	CASSLGRGETQYF
TRBV6-5	TRBD1	TRBJ2-1	NA	14	TGTGCCAGCACGCCGGGACAGGGGCACAATGAGCAGTTCTTC	CASTPGQGHNEQFF
TRBV7-2	TRBD1	TRBJ1-2	once	15	TGTGCCAGCAGCCCAGGACAGGGATGGAATTATGGCTACACCTTC	CASSPGQGWNYGYTF
TRBV5-8	NA	TRBJ2-1	NA	15	TGTGCCAGCAGTGGAGAGGGCCGGTTGTTTGGGGAGCAGTTCTTC	CASSGEGRLFGEQFF
TRBV18	NA	TRBJ2-1	NA	14	TGTGCCAGCTCACGGGGAAGCGGAAACAATGAGCAGTTCTTC	CASSRGSGNNEQFF
TRBV23-1	NA	TRBJ2-2	NA	14	TGCGCCAGCAGTCCGACTAGATCCACCGGGGAGCTGTTTTTT	CASSPTRSTGELFF
TRBV4-1	TRBD2	TRBJ2-3	NA	17	TGCGCCAGCAGCCCACTCGGACTAGCGGAAAACACAGATACGCAGTATTTT	CASSPLGLAENTDTQYF
TRBV7-2	NA	TRBJ1-2	NA	15	TGTGCCAGCAGCTTAAAGGACATATCTAACTATGGCTACACCTTC	CASSLKDISNYGYTF
TRBV6-4	NA	TRBJ2-6	NA	15	TGTGCCAGCAGTGACTCACACTCTGGGGCCAACGTCCTGACTTTC	CASSDSHSGANVLTF
TRBV19	TRBD2	TRBJ2-2	NA	16	TGTGCCAGTAGTATAGTAGCGGGAGAGGGCACCGGGGAGCTGTTTTTT	CASSIVAGEGTGELFF
TRBV28	NA	TRBJ2-7	NA	13	TGTGCCAGCAGTTTCAGGACATACTACGAGCAGTACTTC	CASSFRTYYEQYF
TRBV6-1	TRBD1	TRBJ2-1	NA	15	TGTGCCAGCAGTGACCTGGACAGGGTCGACAATGAGCAGTTCTTC	CASSDLDRVDNEQFF
TRBV7-8	NA	TRBJ2-6	NA	16	TGTGCCAGCAGCTTAAGACAGCTCCAGGGGGCCAACGTCCTGACTTTC	CASSLRQLQGANVLTF
TRBV9	TRBD2	TRBJ2-7	few	13	TGTGCCAGCAGCGTGGCGGGAGGGATCGAGCAGTACTTC	CASSVAGGIEQYF
TRBV25-1	NA	TRBJ2-3	NA	17	TGTGCCAGCAGTGAATCGGGCGGGACTCCTGGCACAGATACGCAGTATTTT	CASSESGGTPGTDTQYF
TRBV7-9	TRBD1	TRBJ1-2	NA	17	TGTGCCAGCAGCTTAGCCCAGGGGGCCATCCCCGGCTATGGCTACACCTTC	CASSLAQGAIPGYGYTF
TRBV27	TRBD1	TRBJ1-1	medium-sized	15	TGTGCCAGCAGTTTGATGACAGGGGGCTTCACTGAAGCTTTCTTT	CASSLMTGGFTEAFF
TRBV19	NA	TRBJ2-4	NA	17	TGTGCCAGTAGTATCTCGTCAGGGAACCTAGCCAAAAACATTCAGTACTTC	CASSISSGNLAKNIQYF
TRBV16	TRBD2	TRBJ2-7	few	13	TGTGCCAGCAGCCAATTGGGAGGGTACGAGCAGTACTTC	CASSQLGGYEQYF
TRBV5-3	TRBD2	TRBJ2-2	few	17	TGTGCCAGAAGCCAGACCACTAGCTGGGGGGGTCCCGGGGAGCTGTTTTTT	CARSQTTSWGGPGELFF
TRBV7-3	TRBD1	TRBJ2-7	few	14	TGTGCCAGCAGCGTTGACAGGGGCTCCTACGAGCAGTACTTC	CASSVDRGSYEQYF